This T cell receptor (beta chain) was sequenced in a study of T-cell memory formation after mild COVID-19. Study conclusions and caveats: A second wave expanding day 15 to 37 was CD4+-biased; contracting clones were balanced. Memory sampled before infection contained some responding clones, suggesting cross-reactive memory joined.

The germline CDR1 and CDR2 sequences are SGHDN and FVKESK. V lost 4 bases and J lost 5, with 14 bases in between. The CDR3 length is 14 residues. About this clonotype: Its antigen is as yet unknown.

From the 5' RACE reads, TCRdb called clonotypes with MiXCR, one entry per CDR3 protein. The table includes approximately 440,000 distinct CDR3 sequences, over 15% detected once. The sequenced material came from PBMCs or a T cell subset sorted from them (not recorded which). The rearrangement uses TRBV14 and TRBJ2-5; D possibly corresponds to TRBD2 (5 bases). The sequence was obtained from an adult woman who had mild COVID-19 (a few samples of this study predate the infection). Cell type and time point are not known. The CDR3 spells CASSPNLSGETQYF. The CDR3 bases are TGTGCCAGCAGCCCCAACCTGTCGGGGGAGACCCAGTACTTC.